This TCR beta chain was captured by sequencing in a study of blood T cell repertoires in COVID-19. Across the whole study: Acute and convalescent COVID-19 samples came from the United States, Italy and Spain. Sources were T cells, B-cell-depleted T cells, or PBMCs; the material itself was cDNA or gDNA.

Profiled with immunoSEQ multiplex PCR; TCRdb holds only in-frame clones, not every one. This table holds a few hundred thousand clones, more than 80% found once. Allocation to cohorts depended on clinical history reported by the participants. Before being deemed recovered, Cohort 3 donors had two negative PCRs, clearance, or symptom resolution. The CDR3 covers 15 residues. Germline CDR1 SNHLY, CDR2 FYNNEI. Trimming removed 8 bases at V and 2 bases at J, with 18 bases between. This chain uses TRBV2 with TRBJ1-1; D is perhaps TRBD1 (5 bases). The TCR comes from a man younger than 45 who had recovered from COVID-19. The sample was PBMCs or T cells enriched from blood (not recorded which). CDR3 protein: CASRGRGGGNTEAFF. CDR3 DNA: TGTGCCAGCCGAGGGAGGGGCGGGGGAAACACTGAAGCTTTCTTT.